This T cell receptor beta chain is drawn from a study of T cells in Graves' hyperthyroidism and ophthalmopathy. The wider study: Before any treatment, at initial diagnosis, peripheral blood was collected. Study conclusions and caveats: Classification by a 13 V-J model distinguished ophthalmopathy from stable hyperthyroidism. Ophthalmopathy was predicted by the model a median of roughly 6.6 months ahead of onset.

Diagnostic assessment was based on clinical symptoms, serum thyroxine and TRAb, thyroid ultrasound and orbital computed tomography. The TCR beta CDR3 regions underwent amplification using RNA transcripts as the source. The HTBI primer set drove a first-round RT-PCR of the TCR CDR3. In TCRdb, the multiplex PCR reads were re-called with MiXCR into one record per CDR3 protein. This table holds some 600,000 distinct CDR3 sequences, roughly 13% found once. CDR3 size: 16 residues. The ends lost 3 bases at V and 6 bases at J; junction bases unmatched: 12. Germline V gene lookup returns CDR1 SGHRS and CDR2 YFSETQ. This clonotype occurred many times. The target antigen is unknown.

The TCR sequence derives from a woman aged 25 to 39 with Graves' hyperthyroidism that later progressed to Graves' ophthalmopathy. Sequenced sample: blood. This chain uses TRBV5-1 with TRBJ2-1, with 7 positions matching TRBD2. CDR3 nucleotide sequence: TGCGCCAGCAGCTCGAATTCGGGACTATCCATCAATGAGCAGTTCTTC. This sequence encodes CASSSNSGLSINEQFF.